A selection of T cell receptor beta chains follows, all from one sample in a study of shared clonotypes between healthy human individuals. Produced via immunoSEQ multiplex PCR; TCRdb's table is partial and in-frame only. Here the sample spans about 2.1 million clones, about 92% being singletons. The sample comprised naive CD8+ T cells from PBMCs. These TCRs come from a man between 18 and 35 years old in good health. Some clones in this sample may be carry-over from other donors' samples. The CDR3 runs from the conserved cysteine through the conserved F or W. Fields, in order: V gene, J gene, clone size, D gene, CDR3 protein, CDR3 DNA. A D gene is named only where the DNA matches it firmly. Not every row has a clone size; where given, it reads once, few, many or a size class.

TRBV30,TRBJ1-1,.,.,CAWSSGRGTEAFF,TGTGCCTGGAGTTCGGGCAGGGGTACTGAAGCTTTCTTT
TRBV21-1,TRBJ2-1,.,.,CASSKEGDSYSYNEQFF,TGTGCCAGCAGCAAAGAAGGTGACAGTTACTCCTACAATGAGCAGTTCTTC
TRBV29-1,TRBJ1-1,.,TRBD1,CSVGWTGRSTEAFF,TGCAGCGTCGGCTGGACAGGGAGATCCACTGAAGCTTTCTTT
TRBV11-2,TRBJ2-1,.,.,CASSQKPGLSSYNEQFF,TGTGCCAGCAGCCAAAAGCCGGGACTTAGCTCCTACAATGAGCAGTTCTTC
TRBV27,TRBJ2-7,.,TRBD2,CASSVLAGDYEQYF,TGTGCCAGCAGTGTACTAGCGGGTGACTACGAGCAGTACTTC
TRBV7-8,TRBJ2-7,.,.,CASSWGPGAYEQYF,TGTGCCAGCAGCTGGGGGCCGGGGGCCTACGAGCAGTACTTC
TRBV25-1,TRBJ2-1,.,.,CASSWGGYNEQFF,TGTGCCAGCAGCTGGGGTGGGTACAATGAGCAGTTCTTC
TRBV7-3,TRBJ2-1,.,.,CASSLTKTVYNEQFF,TGTGCCAGCAGCTTAACAAAGACAGTTTACAATGAGCAGTTCTTC
TRBV5-8,TRBJ2-2,.,.,CASSWELFF,TGTGCCAGCAGCTGGGAGCTGTTTTTT
TRBV28,TRBJ1-1,few,.,CASSLPRGLNTEAFF,TGTGCCAGCAGTTTGCCACGCGGGTTGAACACTGAAGCTTTCTTT
TRBV29-1,TRBJ2-7,.,.,CSVEKGRPYEQYF,TGCAGCGTTGAAAAAGGGAGGCCCTACGAGCAGTACTTC
TRBV28,TRBJ2-7,.,TRBD1,CASSPLTGGLYEQYF,TGTGCCAGCAGTCCTCTGACAGGGGGCTTGTACGAGCAGTACTTC
TRBV7-8,TRBJ2-3,.,.,CASSLLIEPGHPLDTQYF,TGTGCCAGCAGCTTACTGATAGAACCGGGACACCCTTTGGATACGCAGTATTTT
TRBV13,TRBJ1-2,.,TRBD1,CASSSGGSRQGFDYGYTF,TGTGCCAGCAGCTCTGGGGGTAGTAGACAGGGATTTGACTATGGCTACACCTTC
TRBV28,TRBJ2-7,.,.,CASSSDPYEQYF,TGTGCCAGCAGTTCTGACCCCTACGAGCAGTACTTC
TRBV7-8,TRBJ2-5,.,.,CASFGARSVWETQYF,TGTGCCAGCTTCGGTGCCCGCTCTGTTTGGGAGACCCAGTACTTC
TRBV27,TRBJ2-7,.,TRBD2,CASSLLGTSGRPYEQYF,TGTGCCAGCAGTTTATTGGGGACTAGCGGGAGACCCTACGAGCAGTACTTC
TRBV6-1,TRBJ2-2,.,TRBD1,CASRLDRTLYVELFF,TGTGCCAGCAGATTGGACAGGACTCTCTATGTGGAGCTGTTTTTT
TRBV29-1,TRBJ2-7,once,TRBD2,CSVEGEGRYEQYF,TGCAGCGTTGAAGGGGAGGGGCGCTACGAGCAGTACTTC
TRBV4-1,TRBJ1-5,once,.,CASSQAPGQLNQPQHF,TGCGCCAGCAGCCAGGCCCCGGGGCAGCTAAATCAGCCCCAGCATTTT
TRBV25-1,TRBJ2-1,.,.,CASRGSESSYNEQFF,TGTGCCAGCCGCGGTTCAGAAAGCTCCTACAATGAGCAGTTCTTC
TRBV27,TRBJ2-7,.,.,CASSPTPRASSYEQYF,TGTGCCAGCAGTCCGACCCCGCGGGCGAGCTCCTACGAGCAGTACTTC
TRBV28,TRBJ2-4,.,TRBD2,CASSFSQAGGWKNIQYF,TGTGCCAGCAGTTTTAGCCAAGCGGGAGGGTGGAAAAACATTCAGTACTTC
TRBV4-1,TRBJ1-2,.,.,CASSQVRGREGYGYTF,TGCGCCAGCAGCCAAGTGCGGGGAAGGGAGGGGTATGGCTACACCTTC
TRBV2,TRBJ1-2,few,.,CASRDRDTDPYGYTF,TGTGCCAGCAGAGACCGGGACACGGACCCCTATGGCTACACCTTC
TRBV5-3,TRBJ2-5,.,TRBD2,CARRARTRLQETQYF,TGTGCCAGAAGAGCCAGGACTAGGCTCCAAGAGACCCAGTACTTC
TRBV7-9,TRBJ2-1,.,TRBD2,CASSSPTSGVYNEQFF,TGTGCCAGCAGTTCGCCGACTAGCGGAGTTTACAATGAGCAGTTCTTC
TRBV7-9,TRBJ1-2,.,.,CASSLAGNYGYTF,TGTGCCAGCAGCTTAGCGGGCAACTATGGCTACACCTTC
TRBV7-9,TRBJ2-7,.,TRBD2,CASSLWGEGPDEQYF,TGTGCCAGCAGCTTATGGGGGGAGGGCCCCGACGAGCAGTACTTC
TRBV5-6,TRBJ2-7,.,.,CASSLVPAEREQYF,TGTGCCAGCAGCTTGGTACCGGCGGAGAGAGAGCAGTACTTC
TRBV6-5,TRBJ2-7,.,.,CASSSESYEQYF,TGTGCCAGCAGTTCAGAGTCCTACGAGCAGTACTTC
TRBV5-5,TRBJ1-1,.,.,CASSLTPEAFF,TGTGCCAGCAGCTTGACCCCTGAAGCTTTCTTT
TRBV29-1,TRBJ2-3,.,.,CSVKGTLTSSTDTQYF,TGCAGCGTTAAAGGTACCTTGACTTCGAGCACAGATACGCAGTATTTT
TRBV7-3,TRBJ2-1,once,TRBD2,CASRPSGASYNEQFF,TGTGCCAGCAGACCTAGCGGGGCCTCCTACAATGAGCAGTTCTTC
TRBV9,TRBJ1-1,few,.,CASSADQDLNTEAFF,TGTGCCAGCAGCGCCGACCAGGACCTGAACACTGAAGCTTTCTTT
TRBV27,TRBJ2-7,.,.,CASSWVEPAYEQYF,TGTGCCAGCAGTTGGGTGGAGCCTGCCTACGAGCAGTACTTC
TRBV27,TRBJ2-7,.,.,CASSLGADYEQYF,TGTGCCAGCAGTTTAGGCGCAGACTACGAGCAGTACTTC
TRBV11-2,TRBJ2-1,.,.,CASSLVGGRNEQFF,TGTGCCAGCAGCTTAGTCGGGGGCCGAAATGAGCAGTTCTTC
TRBV6-5,TRBJ1-1,.,.,CASSYSLPNGGTEAFF,TGTGCCAGCAGTTACTCTCTACCCAACGGGGGCACTGAAGCTTTCTTT
TRBV5-1,TRBJ1-2,.,.,CASSLEDGSVYGYTF,TGCGCCAGCAGCTTGGAGGACGGTTCTGTCTATGGCTACACCTTC
TRBV19,TRBJ1-1,once,.,CASKRQLNTEAFF,TGTGCCAGTAAGAGACAGCTGAACACTGAAGCTTTCTTT
TRBV19,TRBJ2-1,.,.,CASSISAGPYNEQFF,TGTGCCAGTAGTATTTCGGCTGGCCCCTACAATGAGCAGTTCTTC
TRBV9,TRBJ1-4,.,.,CASSVGPRRANEKLFF,TGTGCCAGCAGCGTAGGCCCTAGGAGGGCTAATGAAAAACTGTTTTTT
TRBV9,TRBJ2-1,.,.,CASSGLVDEQFF,TGTGCCAGCAGCGGCCTCGTCGATGAGCAGTTCTTC
TRBV7-9,TRBJ2-5,.,.,CASSLLRTVQETQYF,TGTGCCAGCAGCTTACTAAGGACAGTCCAAGAGACCCAGTACTTC
TRBV7-9,TRBJ2-7,.,TRBD2,CASSPPVSGSIYEQYF,TGTGCCAGCAGCCCCCCCGTTAGCGGGAGTATTTACGAGCAGTACTTC
TRBV7-8,TRBJ2-7,.,.,CASSLGGWEQYF,TGTGCCAGCAGCTTAGGAGGGTGGGAGCAGTACTTC
TRBV4-1,TRBJ2-7,.,TRBD2,CASSPFPGREGAYEQYF,TGCGCCAGCAGCCCATTCCCTGGCCGGGAGGGAGCCTACGAGCAGTACTTC
TRBV30,TRBJ2-5,.,.,CAWALETQYF,TGTGCCTGGGCGCTGGAGACCCAGTACTTC
TRBV29-1,TRBJ2-1,.,.,CSVDQGSSYNEQFF,TGCAGCGTTGATCAAGGAAGCTCCTACAATGAGCAGTTCTTC